The 21 T cell receptor beta chains below all came from one sample that was sequenced in a study of T cells in Graves' hyperthyroidism and ophthalmopathy. The TCR beta CDR3 regions underwent amplification using RNA transcripts as the source. TCR CDR3 regions were first amplified by RT-PCR with HTBI primers. TCRdb reprocessed the multiplex PCR reads via MiXCR and lists one record per CDR3 protein. The repertoire holds 540,000 or so distinct CDR3 sequences, with roughly 46% as singletons. The sample consisted of peripheral blood or thyroid tissue (not recorded which). Receptors originate from an adult woman with Graves' disease, either hyperthyroidism or ophthalmopathy (not recorded which).

As for this clonotype: A much larger clone lies one base from this, so it may be a read error. The V and J genes are TRBV4-3 and TRBJ1-1; D gene ambiguous. Per germline, CDR1 LGHNA and CDR2 YSLEER. The CDR3 spans 14 residues. The CDR3 region is CTSSQSAGNTEAFF. In DNA, the CDR3 is TGCACCAGCAGCCAGTCCGCCGGGAACACTGAAGCTTTCTTT.

This clonotype was counted ten times or more. CDR3 in DNA: TGTGCCTGGAGTGTTACAGCGTTTAGTTGGGATTCACCCCTCCACTTT. Translation gives CAWSVTAFSWDSPLHF. The chain joins TRBV30 to TRBJ1-6; no firm D call. The CDR3 sequence is 16 residues long. Germline lookup yields CDR1 GTSNPN and CDR2 SVGIG (reference sequence). V lost 0 bases to trimming and J lost 8 bases, with 17 bases between them.

For this clonotype: The junction differs from germline at one of its ends, possibly a read error. The chain uses TRBV14 and TRBJ1-2, with D perhaps matching TRBD1 (6 bases). Germline V gene lookup returns CDR1 SGHDN and CDR2 FVKESK. This CDR3 spans 13 amino acids. Written as DNA, the CDR3 is TGTGCCAGCAGTTGGGGGGGCGGATATGGCTACACTTTC. Translation: CASSWGGGYGYTF.

This clonotype was picked up one time. The chain carries TRBV5-1 and TRBJ1-1; 10 bases are shared with TRBD1. Per the germline V gene, CDR1 is SGHRS and CDR2 is YFSETQ. V shed 1 base and J 4 bases; nucleotides not matched to a gene: 7. This CDR3 comprises 16 residues. Here the CDR3 reads CASSLSPGQGRTEAFF. The CDR3 bases are TGCGCCAGCAGCTTGTCCCCGGGACAGGGGCGCACTGAAGCTTTCTTT.

This clonotype occurred a few times. The DNA for the CDR3 is TGTGCCATCAGTGACCCCACCGGGACTAGCGGGGGGACGGGAGTGCAGTACTTC. Its protein is CAISDPTGTSGGTGVQYF. The chain joins TRBV10-3 to TRBJ2-7; 15 bases match TRBD2. Germline V CDR1 and CDR2: ENHRY, SYGVKD. The CDR3 covers 18 residues. V gave up 3 bases and J gave up 9 bases; unmatched junction bases: 15.

This clonotype was picked up many times. The gene calls are TRBV7-9 and TRBJ1-2; 9 nucleotides line up with TRBD1. Germline values: CDR1 SEHNR, CDR2 FQNEAQ (reference sequence). This CDR3 spans 18 amino acids. Trimming took 5 bases from V and 6 from J; bases not matched to a gene: 19. For the CDR3, the DNA is TGTGCCAGCAGCCCCTTCTCCGTCCCGGGACAGGGTTCGGATGGCTACACCTTC. It yields the protein CASSPFSVPGQGSDGYTF. Full variable domain (remainder filled in from reference TRBV7-9 and TRBJ1-2): DTGVSQNPRHKITKRGQNVTFRCDPISEHNRLYWYRQTLGQGPEFLTYFQNEAQLEKSRLLSDRFSAERPKGSFSTLEIQRTEQGDSAMYLCASSPFSVPGQGSDGYTFGSGTRLTVV.

This chain uses TRBV6-4 with TRBJ1-2; 7 bases line up with TRBD1. Germline trimming cut 3 bases from V and 0 bases from J; bases unmatched to any gene: 4. The CDR3 runs to 15 residues. The germline V gene has CDR1 MRHNA and CDR2 SNTAGT. CDR3: CASSDRTGANYGYTF. In DNA, the CDR3 is TGTGCCAGCAGTGATCGGACAGGCGCTAACTATGGCTACACCTTC.

V is TRBV10-3 and J is TRBJ2-1; 11 positions match TRBD2. The V and J ends lost 10 bases and 7 bases, in that order; junction bases with no gene match: 6. The CDR3 sequence is 13 residues long. Germline values: CDR1 ENHRY, CDR2 SYGVKD. CDR3 bases: TGTGCCACCACTAGCGGGAGTTTGAATGAGCAGTTCTTC. Translating gives CATTSGSLNEQFF.

This chain uses TRBV7-2 with TRBJ2-5; 7 nucleotides agree with TRBD1. The CDR3 length is 15 residues. Germline assignment: CDR1 SGHTA and CDR2 FQGNSA. Losses at the gene ends were 6 bases for V and 6 bases for J; bases not matched to a gene: 13. The CDR3: CASSPGTAVTKTQYF. The CDR3, as DNA: TGTGCCAGCAGTCCCGGGACAGCTGTCACTAAGACCCAGTACTTC.

In this sample, this clonotype turned up many times. This chain uses TRBV5-1 with TRBJ1-1, with D possibly being TRBD1 (5 bases). With 0 bases removed from V and 0 bases from J, the gap between germline ends came to 9 bases. Germline CDR1 reads SGHRS; CDR2 reads YFSETQ. The CDR3 covers 15 residues. CDR3 protein: CASSLEPGLNTEAFF. In DNA, the CDR3 is TGCGCCAGCAGCTTGGAACCAGGGCTGAACACTGAAGCTTTCTTT.

In its sample, this clonotype was seen many times. This sequence joins TRBV6-6 and TRBJ2-7; TRBD2 matches at 12 bases. The CDR3 has 14 amino acids. V lost 2 bases to trimming and J lost 7 bases; unmatched junction nucleotides: 3. The germline V gene has CDR1 MNHNY and CDR2 SVGAGI (reference sequence). The CDR3 here is CASSYLAGGLEQYF. As DNA, the CDR3 is TGTGCCAGCAGTTACCTAGCGGGAGGGCTTGAGCAGTACTTC.

This clonotype showed up many times. The V gene is TRBV19, the J gene TRBJ1-1; D not resolved. From germline, CDR1 is LNHDA and CDR2 SQIVND (reference sequence). The CDR3 totals 15 residues. Between the trimmed V and J ends, which lost 5 bases and 1 base, there was a span of 14 bases. The CDR3 reads CASSEGVLPNTEAFF. The DNA for the CDR3 is TGTGCCAGTAGTGAGGGCGTGCTGCCGAACACTGAAGCTTTCTTT.

This clonotype was seen repeatedly, ten times or more. V gene TRBV7-3 combines with J gene TRBJ2-5, with D tentatively TRBD1 or TRBD2 (5 bases each). With 5 bases removed from V and 4 bases from J, the gap between germline ends came to 17 bases. There are 15 residues in the CDR3. Germline CDR1 and CDR2: SGHTA and FQGTGA. CDR3 loop: CASSKSRDPGETQYF. As DNA, the CDR3 is TGTGCCAGCAGCAAAAGCCGGGACCCCGGAGAGACCCAGTACTTC.

This clonotype appeared many times. CDR3 in amino acids: CSASGVGAADSYEQYF. The CDR3 bases are TGCAGTGCTAGTGGGGTGGGGGCCGCAGACTCCTACGAGCAGTACTTC. The chain has TRBV20-1 and TRBJ2-7, with a weak D call TRBD1 (6 bases). This CDR3 spans 16 amino acids. Trimming stripped 3 bases from V and 0 bases from J, with 18 bases between. The germline gives CDR1 DFQATT, CDR2 SNEGSKA (reference sequence).

This clonotype was seen at least ten times. The chain is built from TRBV5-1 and TRBJ2-2; D gene unclear. The CDR3 sequence is 14 residues long. Germline V gene sequence: CDR1 SGHRS, CDR2 YFSETQ. Trimming pared 5 bases from V and 6 bases from J, leaving 14 bases between. The CDR3 nucleotides read TGCGCCAGCAGGTCGGCTTCAAGGCCCGGGGAGCTGTTTTTT. Residues: CASRSASRPGELFF.

This clonotype has only a few counts. The chain couples TRBV27 to TRBJ2-7, with D unclear. Germline CDR1 and CDR2: MNHEY and SMNVEV (reference sequence). V was cut by 6 bases and J by 5 bases, with 11 bases left in between. The CDR3 runs to 12 residues. The CDR3 DNA follows: TGTGCCAGCAGATCCTCGGGCGACGAGCAGTACTTC. Protein: CASRSSGDEQYF.

The chain employs TRBV5-1 and TRBJ2-5, with D possibly matching TRBD1 (5 bases). V was clipped by 1 base and J by 5 bases, with 9 bases between them. The CDR3 covers 13 residues. The V gene's germline CDR1 is SGHRS and CDR2 YFSETQ. The CDR3 nucleotides read TGCGCCAGCAGCTTGAGGGGAATGGAGACCCAGTACTTC. Translated: CASSLRGMETQYF.

This clonotype has ten or more counts. The chain carries TRBV27 and TRBJ1-1; 7 nucleotides align to TRBD1. This CDR3 spans 14 amino acids. Germline V lookup: CDR1 MNHEY, CDR2 SMNVEV (reference sequence). V lost 4 bases to trimming and J lost 3 bases; unmatched junction nucleotides: 5. DNA of the CDR3: TGTGCCAGCAGTTCGGAGGGACAGCACACTGAAGCTTTCTTT. It is translated as CASSSEGQHTEAFF.

The V gene is TRBV20-1, the J gene TRBJ1-5; D is unclear. The CDR3 is 10 residues long. V was pared by 7 bases and J by 6 bases, with 7 bases between. Germline V gene lookup returns CDR1 DFQATT and CDR2 SNEGSKA (reference sequence). The CDR3 is CSVDSQPQHF. The CDR3 region has the DNA TGCAGTGTTGATAGTCAGCCCCAGCATTTT.

The chain combines TRBV6-5 with TRBJ2-2; 8 nucleotides agree with TRBD1. With V trimmed by 0 bases and J by 1 base, 4 bases remained unmatched. CDR3 length: 17 residues. Per the germline V gene, CDR1 is MNHEY and CDR2 is SVGAGI. The CDR3 reads CASSYSSGTGNTGELFF. CDR3 bases: TGTGCCAGCAGTTACTCGTCCGGGACAGGGAACACCGGGGAGCTGTTTTTT.

In regard to this clonotype: A read error may explain this, as a much larger clone is one base away. V gene TRBV12-3 or TRBV12-4 combines with J gene TRBJ1-2; unclear D gene. V was pared by 5 bases and J by 6 bases, with 16 bases between. The CDR3 is 14 residues long. CDR3 loop: CASSGAQPIDGYTF. CDR3 DNA: TGTGCCAGCAGTGGTGCACAGCCAATAGATGGCTACACCTTC.